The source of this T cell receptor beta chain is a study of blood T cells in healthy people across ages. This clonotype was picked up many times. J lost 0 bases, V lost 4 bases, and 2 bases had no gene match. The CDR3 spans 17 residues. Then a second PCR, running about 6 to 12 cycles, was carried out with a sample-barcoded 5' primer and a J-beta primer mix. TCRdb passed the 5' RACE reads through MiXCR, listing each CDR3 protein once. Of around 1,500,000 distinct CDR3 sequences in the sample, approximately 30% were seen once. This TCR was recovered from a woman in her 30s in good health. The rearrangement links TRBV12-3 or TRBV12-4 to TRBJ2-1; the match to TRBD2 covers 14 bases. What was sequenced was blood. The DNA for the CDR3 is TGTGCCAGCAGTTGGACTAGCGGGAGGAGCTCCTACAATGAGCAGTTCTTC. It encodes CASSWTSGRSSYNEQFF.